Following are 28 T cell receptor beta chains from one sample sequenced in a study of cytomegalovirus exposure and HLA in healthy donors. 60 Vbeta and 13 Jbeta primers were used in PCR. Using immunoSEQ multiplex PCR, the repertoire was profiled, and TCRdb retains in-frame clones only, with some absent. This sample lists approximately 180,000 clones; its ten largest clones have around 6%. The sample was PBMCs. These receptors were collected from a man aged 30-40 years in good health and CMV-seronegative.

The J gene is TRBJ2-3, the V gene TRBV15; no firm D call. CDR3 length equals 13 residues. Germline values: CDR1 LNHNV, CDR2 YYDKDF (reference sequence). V lost 1 base and J lost 5, with 7 bases in between. This chain's CDR3 is CATSRGPQDTQYF. CDR3 nucleotides: TGTGCCACCAGCAGAGGCCCACAAGATACGCAGTATTTT.

The chain has TRBV18 and TRBJ1-1; D is uncertain. The CDR3 is 16 residues long. Trimming removed 4 bases at V and 8 bases at J, with 23 bases between. Germline V gives CDR1 KGHSH, CDR2 LQKENI. CDR3 bases: TGTGCCAGCTCACACCCTGCGGGCCCTAACCTCCCCGAAGCTTTCTTT. Translating it yields CASSHPAGPNLPEAFF.

This chain links TRBV5-1 with TRBJ2-1; 7 bases fit TRBD2. The CDR3 is 16 amino acids. Germline assignment: CDR1 SGHRS and CDR2 YFSETQ. The V gene end was trimmed by 7 bases and the J gene end by 4 bases; junction bases not matched to a gene: 14. The CDR3 sequence: CASRSTAGEPYNEQFF. DNA for the CDR3: TGCGCCAGCCGCTCCACTGCGGGGGAACCTTACAATGAGCAGTTCTTC.

The genes are TRBV6-5 and TRBJ2-7; 10 bases agree with TRBD1. The germline gives CDR1 MNHEY, CDR2 SVGAGI. The CDR3 has 14 amino acids. V was pared by 5 bases and J by 5 bases, with 6 bases of the junction left unmatched. CDR3 sequence (DNA): TGTGCCAGCAGTCCAGGGACAGGGGCTCACGAGCAGTACTTC. It encodes CASSPGTGAHEQYF.

J is TRBJ1-1 and V is TRBV13; D is uncertain. Germline-derived CDR1 and CDR2 are PRHDT and FYEKMQ (reference sequence). The CDR3 is made up of 14 amino acids. V lost 1 base and J lost 1, with 7 bases in between. CDR3 bases: TGTGCCAGCAGCTTAGTCACAGAGAACACTGAAGCTTTCTTT. As protein: CASSLVTENTEAFF.

The chain recombines TRBV13 with TRBJ2-3, with D possibly matching TRBD2 (5 bases). Germline values: CDR1 PRHDT, CDR2 FYEKMQ (reference sequence). V dropped 5 bases and J dropped 6 bases, with 15 bases sitting between them. The CDR3 runs to 14 residues. This CDR3 is CASSPRGLGDTQYF. CDR3 DNA sequence: TGTGCCAGCAGCCCCCGGGGTCTCGGGGATACGCAGTATTTT.

The chain joins TRBV10-2 to TRBJ1-4, with 7 bases lining up with TRBD1. This CDR3 is built from 15 residues. Germline CDR1 reads WSHSY; CDR2 reads SAAADI. V was clipped by 3 bases and J by 3 bases; unmatched bases: 4. CDR3: CASSDRQGSNEKLFF. The CDR3 DNA follows: TGCGCCAGCAGTGACAGACAGGGATCTAATGAAAAACTGTTTTTT.

This chain connects TRBV11-3 to TRBJ2-2; 9 nucleotides agree with TRBD2. This CDR3 is 17 amino acids long. Germline V CDR1 and CDR2: SGHNT, YENEEA. Trimming took 0 bases from V and 7 from J; bases not matched to a gene: 9. In DNA, the CDR3 is TGTGCCAGCAGCTTAGATCGTTCGCGGGGGGGCCGCGGGGAGCTGTTTTTT. As protein: CASSLDRSRGGRGELFF.

This rearrangement joins TRBV7-2 to TRBJ1-1; D remains unclear. Trimming took off 1 base at V and 11 bases at J, with 20 bases between the two ends. CDR3 length: 15 amino acids. CDR1 is SGHTA, CDR2 FQGNSA, per germline. The CDR3 region is CASSLVGPGIDGAFF. In nucleotides, the CDR3 is TGTGCCAGCAGCTTAGTGGGTCCGGGTATTGATGGGGCTTTCTTT.

The chain uses TRBV9 and TRBJ2-1; TRBD2 matches 10 bases. Trimming took 1 base from V and 8 from J; bases not matched to a gene: 15. The germline V gene has CDR1 SGDLS and CDR2 YYNGEE. The CDR3 sequence is 18 residues long. The CDR3 reads CASSVRAGGASGSDEQFF. CDR3 in DNA: TGTGCCAGCAGCGTAAGAGCCGGGGGGGCTAGCGGGAGTGATGAGCAGTTCTTC. The variable domain in full, completed from reference TRBV9 and TRBJ2-1, reads DSGVTQTPKHLITATGQRVTLRCSPRSGDLSVYWYQQSLDQGLQFLIQYYNGEERAKGNILERFSAQQFPDLHSELNLSSLELGDSALYFCASSVRAGGASGSDEQFFGPGTRLTVL.

The V gene is TRBV9, the J gene TRBJ1-1; a possible D gene is TRBD1 (6 bases). Trimming pared 0 bases from V and 6 bases from J, leaving 9 bases between. Germline lookup yields CDR1 SGDLS and CDR2 YYNGEE. The CDR3 consists of 13 residues. CDR3 coding DNA: TGTGCCAGCAGCGTAGCTACAGGGTCTGAAGCTTTCTTT. The encoded protein is CASSVATGSEAFF.

The chain links TRBV2 to TRBJ1-2; TRBD1 might be the D (5 bases). The V and J ends lost 8 bases and 5 bases respectively, with 18 bases between them. Germline lookup yields CDR1 SNHLY and CDR2 FYNNEI. The CDR3 runs 14 residues. The CDR3 protein is CASPRAGRLYGYTF. As DNA, the CDR3 is TGTGCCAGCCCGAGGGCAGGGAGGTTGTATGGCTACACCTTC.

The chain couples TRBV29-1 to TRBJ1-1; D unresolved. Germline V gives CDR1 SQVTM, CDR2 ANQGSEA. This CDR3 comprises 13 residues. Deletions cut 4 bases from V and 4 bases from J, with 13 bases between. CDR3 amino acids: CSVGPGGVTEAFF. CDR3 sequence (DNA): TGCAGCGTTGGACCGGGAGGCGTCACTGAAGCTTTCTTT. The variable domain in full, completed from reference TRBV29-1 and TRBJ1-1, reads SAVISQKPSRDICQRGTSLTIQCQVDSQVTMMFWYRQQPGQSLTLIATANQGSEATYESGFVIDKFPISRPNLTFSTLTVSNMSPEDSSIYLCSVGPGGVTEAFFGQGTRLTVV.

This rearrangement joins TRBV2 to TRBJ2-1, with a weak D call TRBD1 (5 bases). This CDR3 region has 14 residues. Germline V gives CDR1 SNHLY, CDR2 FYNNEI. The ends were cut back, 6 bases at V and 3 bases at J, with 12 bases in the middle. CDR3 amino acids: CASSQGSLYNEQFF. CDR3 coding DNA: TGTGCCAGCAGCCAGGGATCTCTCTACAATGAGCAGTTCTTC.

This rearrangement joins TRBV19 to TRBJ2-5; 8 bases line up with TRBD1. There are 12 residues in the CDR3. V shed 8 bases, J shed 4 bases, and the junction held 3 bases outside the gene matches. Germline V gene sequence: CDR1 LNHDA, CDR2 SQIVND (reference sequence). The CDR3 loop reads CASQQGGETQYF. Here the CDR3 DNA reads TGTGCCAGTCAACAGGGGGGAGAGACCCAGTACTTC.

This chain uses TRBV27 with TRBJ2-3, with D possibly matching TRBD2 (6 bases). The CDR3 consists of 18 residues. Trimming took 5 bases from V and 0 from J, leaving 21 bases between them. Germline-derived CDR1 and CDR2 are MNHEY and SMNVEV (reference sequence). CDR3 sequence: CASSLSGIILPSTDTQYF. CDR3 in DNA: TGTGCCAGCAGTCTTAGCGGAATTATCCTTCCTAGCACAGATACGCAGTATTTT.

The chain links TRBV7-9 to TRBJ2-7, with TRBD2 matching 13 bases. The length of the CDR3 is 16 residues. V shed 4 bases and J 4 bases; nucleotides not matched to a gene: 7. Germline V gene lookup returns CDR1 SEHNR and CDR2 FQNEAQ (reference sequence). The CDR3, as DNA: TGTGCCAGCAGCTCTATACTAGCGGGAGGGCCTTACGAGCAGTACTTC. Protein sequence: CASSSILAGGPYEQYF.

The chain joins TRBV6-6 to TRBJ2-7, with a tentative D call TRBD1 (6 bases). The CDR3 is 12 residues long. Germline V gene sequence: CDR1 MNHNY, CDR2 SVGAGI (reference sequence). Trimming took 8 bases from V and 4 from J, leaving 12 bases between them. DNA for the CDR3: TGTGCCAGCGGTGGACAGTTATACGAGCAGTACTTC. Encoded protein: CASGGQLYEQYF.

The V call is TRBV21-1, the J call TRBJ2-1; the DNA was not compared with TRBD2, the D call given in the table. TRBV21-1 is annotated as a pseudogene. The length of the CDR3 is 13 residues. CDR3 protein: CASSEVEEVEQFF. In DNA form, the CDR3 reads TGTGCCAGCAGCGAGGTTGAGGAGGTTGAGCAGTTCTTC.

This chain uses TRBV19 with TRBJ1-4; 8 bases agree with TRBD1. Losses at the gene ends were 6 bases for V and 5 bases for J; bases not matched to a gene: 8. The CDR3 is 15 residues long. CDR1 is LNHDA, CDR2 SQIVND, per germline (reference sequence). The CDR3: CASRDGQGQNEKLFF. The CDR3 DNA reads as TGTGCCAGTAGAGACGGACAGGGTCAGAATGAAAAACTGTTTTTT.

The chain is built from TRBV10-2 and TRBJ2-7; TRBD2 might be the D (5 bases). The V end was cut by 0 bases, the J end by 12 bases, with 15 bases between. Per the germline V gene, CDR1 is WSHSY and CDR2 is SAAADI. CDR3 length: 13 residues. The DNA for the CDR3 is TGCGCCAGCAGTGAGTCGGGCCCCGGGGAGAGGTACTTC. It codes for CASSESGPGERYF.

The chain employs TRBV5-1 and TRBJ2-3; TRBD2 matches 7 bases. CDR3 length equals 17 residues. V gave up 0 bases and J gave up 0 bases; unmatched junction bases: 7. Germline values: CDR1 SGHRS, CDR2 YFSETQ. The CDR3 nucleotides read TGCGCCAGCAGCTTGGCGGGACTAACACCTAGCACAGATACGCAGTATTTT. Translating it yields CASSLAGLTPSTDTQYF.

J is TRBJ2-3 and V is TRBV5-4, with TRBD2 as a possible D gene (6 bases). V dropped 0 bases and J dropped 2 bases, with 13 bases sitting between them. CDR1 and CDR2 (germline): SGHNT, YYREEE (reference sequence). There are 16 residues in the CDR3. CDR3 nucleotides: TGTGCCAGCAGCTTGGATGGGCGGGGTCTCACAGATACGCAGTATTTT. Translating gives CASSLDGRGLTDTQYF. The variable domain in full, completed from reference TRBV5-4 and TRBJ2-3, reads ETGVTQSPTHLIKTRGQQVTLRCSSQSGHNTVSWYQQALGQGPQFIFQYYREEENGRGNFPPRFSGLQFPNYSSELNVNALELDDSALYLCASSLDGRGLTDTQYFGPGTRLTVL.

V usage is TRBV27 and J usage is TRBJ1-5, with D perhaps TRBD1 (6 bases). The CDR3 totals 15 residues. The germline V gene has CDR1 MNHEY and CDR2 SMNVEV (reference sequence). The ends were cut back, 2 bases at V and 3 bases at J, with 11 bases in the middle. For the CDR3, the DNA is TGTGCCAGCAGTTTAAGTAACAGGGACAATCAGCCCCAGCATTTT. This gives the protein CASSLSNRDNQPQHF.

The chain joins TRBV7-9 to TRBJ2-2; no clear D. The CDR3 has 15 residues. The V gene lost 4 bases and the J gene lost 3 bases, with 12 bases spanning the gap. Germline values: CDR1 SEHNR, CDR2 FQNEAQ (reference sequence). CDR3 bases: TGTGCCAGCAGCTACCTCTCTCGAGACACCGGGGAGCTGTTTTTT. Its translation: CASSYLSRDTGELFF.

The chain employs TRBV19 and TRBJ2-2; 14 bases map to TRBD2. Unmatched junction bases numbered 8, after V lost 3 bases and J lost 5 bases. Germline CDR1 LNHDA, CDR2 SQIVND (reference sequence). CDR3 length: 18 residues. This CDR3 reads CASSILGLAGAGTGELFF. The CDR3 coding sequence is TGTGCCAGTAGTATTTTGGGACTAGCGGGGGCGGGGACCGGGGAGCTGTTTTTT.

The chain carries TRBV29-1 and TRBJ1-5; D unresolved. Between the trimmed V and J ends, which lost 6 bases and 3 bases, there was a span of 15 bases. The CDR3 consists of 14 residues. CDR1 is SQVTM, CDR2 ANQGSEA, per germline. The CDR3 nucleotides read TGCAGCGTCACCGAGGGTTCTTACAATCAGCCCCAGCATTTT. Its translation is CSVTEGSYNQPQHF.

The chain links TRBV28 to TRBJ2-7, with D tentatively TRBD1 (5 bases). Germline V gives CDR1 MDHEN, CDR2 SYDVKM. This CDR3 spans 13 amino acids. The ends were cut back, 6 bases at V and 4 bases at J, with 13 bases in the middle. CDR3 loop: CASSPADTYEQYF. CDR3 sequence (DNA): TGTGCCAGCAGCCCCGCGGACACTTACGAGCAGTACTTC.